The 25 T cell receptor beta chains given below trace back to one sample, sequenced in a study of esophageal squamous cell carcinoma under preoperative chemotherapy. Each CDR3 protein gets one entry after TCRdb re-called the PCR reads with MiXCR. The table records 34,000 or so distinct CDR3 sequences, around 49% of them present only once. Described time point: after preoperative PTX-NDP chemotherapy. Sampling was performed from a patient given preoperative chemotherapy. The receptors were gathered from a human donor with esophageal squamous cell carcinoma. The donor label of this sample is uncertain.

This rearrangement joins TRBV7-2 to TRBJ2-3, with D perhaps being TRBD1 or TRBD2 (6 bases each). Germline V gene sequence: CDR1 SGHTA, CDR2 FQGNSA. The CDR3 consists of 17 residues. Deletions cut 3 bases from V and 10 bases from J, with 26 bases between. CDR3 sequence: CASSLGAGTLSSGAQYF. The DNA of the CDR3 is TGTGCCAGCAGCTTGGGGGCCGGGACTCTGAGCTCCGGGGCGCAGTATTTT.

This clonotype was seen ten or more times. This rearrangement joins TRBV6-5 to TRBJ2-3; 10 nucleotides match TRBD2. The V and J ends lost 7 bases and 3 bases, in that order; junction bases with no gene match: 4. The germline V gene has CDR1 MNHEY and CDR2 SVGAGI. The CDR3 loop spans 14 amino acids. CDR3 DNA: TGTGCCAGCACTTGGACTAGCGGTACAGATACGCAGTATTTT. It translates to CASTWTSGTDTQYF.

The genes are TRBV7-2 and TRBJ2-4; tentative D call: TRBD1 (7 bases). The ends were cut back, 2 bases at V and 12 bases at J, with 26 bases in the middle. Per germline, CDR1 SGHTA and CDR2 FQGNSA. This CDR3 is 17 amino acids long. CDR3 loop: CASSLTGRGGGKDTQYF. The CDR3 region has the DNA TGTGCCAGCAGCTTAACCGGGAGAGGGGGCGGCAAAGACACTCAGTACTTC.

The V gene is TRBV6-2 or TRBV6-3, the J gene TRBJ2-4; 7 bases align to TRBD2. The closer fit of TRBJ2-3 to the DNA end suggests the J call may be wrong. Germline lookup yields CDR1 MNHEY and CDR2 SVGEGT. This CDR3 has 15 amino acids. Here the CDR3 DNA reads TGTGCCAGCGTGGCGGGAGCGAGAGCCAAAAACACTCAGTATTTT. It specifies CASVAGARAKNTQYF.

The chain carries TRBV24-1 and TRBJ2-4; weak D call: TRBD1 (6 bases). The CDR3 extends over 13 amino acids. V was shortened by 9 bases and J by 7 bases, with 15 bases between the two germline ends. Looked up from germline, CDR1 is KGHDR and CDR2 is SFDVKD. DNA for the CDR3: TGTGCCACCCGGCCAGGGGTGGAGAACATTCAGTACTTC. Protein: CATRPGVENIQYF.

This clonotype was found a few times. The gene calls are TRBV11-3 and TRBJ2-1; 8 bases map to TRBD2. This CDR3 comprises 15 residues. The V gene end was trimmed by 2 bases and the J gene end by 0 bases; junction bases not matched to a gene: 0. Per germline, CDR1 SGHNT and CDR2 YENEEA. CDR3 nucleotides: TGTGCCAGCAGCTTAAGCGGGAGCTCCTACAATGAGCAGTTCTTC. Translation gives CASSLSGSSYNEQFF.

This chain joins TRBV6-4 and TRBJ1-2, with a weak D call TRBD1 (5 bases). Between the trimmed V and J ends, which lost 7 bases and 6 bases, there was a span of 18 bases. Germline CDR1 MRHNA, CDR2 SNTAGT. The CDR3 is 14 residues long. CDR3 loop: CASKKAREGDGYTF. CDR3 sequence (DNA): TGTGCCAGCAAAAAGGCCAGGGAAGGTGATGGCTACACCTTC.

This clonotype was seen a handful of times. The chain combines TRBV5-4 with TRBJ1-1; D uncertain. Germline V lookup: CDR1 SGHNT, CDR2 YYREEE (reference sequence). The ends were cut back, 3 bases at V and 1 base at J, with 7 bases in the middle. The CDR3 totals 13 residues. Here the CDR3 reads CASSSDANTEAFF. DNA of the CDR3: TGTGCCAGCAGCTCGGACGCGAACACTGAAGCTTTCTTT.

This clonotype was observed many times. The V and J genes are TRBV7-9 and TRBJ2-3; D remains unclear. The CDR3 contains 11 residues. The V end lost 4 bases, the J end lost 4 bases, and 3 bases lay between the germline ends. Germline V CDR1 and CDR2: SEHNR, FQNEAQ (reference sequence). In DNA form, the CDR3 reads TGTGCCAGCAGCTCATCAGATACGCAGTATTTT. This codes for CASSSSDTQYF.

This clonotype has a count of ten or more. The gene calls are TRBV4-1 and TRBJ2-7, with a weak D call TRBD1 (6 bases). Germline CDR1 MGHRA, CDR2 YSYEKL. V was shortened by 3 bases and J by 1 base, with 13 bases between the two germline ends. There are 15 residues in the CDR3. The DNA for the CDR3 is TGCGCCAGCAGCCACACTCCTGACAGGTCCTACGAGCAGTACTTC. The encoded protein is CASSHTPDRSYEQYF.

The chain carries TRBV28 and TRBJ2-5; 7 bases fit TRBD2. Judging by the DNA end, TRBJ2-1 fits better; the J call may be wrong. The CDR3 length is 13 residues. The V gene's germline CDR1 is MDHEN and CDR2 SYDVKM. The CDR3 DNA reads TGTGCCAGCAGTTGGGGAGCCGGGGGGACCCAGTTCTTC. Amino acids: CASSWGAGGTQFF.

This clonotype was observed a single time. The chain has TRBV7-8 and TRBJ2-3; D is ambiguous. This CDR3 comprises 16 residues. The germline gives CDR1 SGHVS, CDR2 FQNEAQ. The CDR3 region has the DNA TGTGTTAGCCTGGGCCTCCAGGCTGTGAGCACAGATACGCAGTATTTT. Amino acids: CVSLGLQAVSTDTQYF.

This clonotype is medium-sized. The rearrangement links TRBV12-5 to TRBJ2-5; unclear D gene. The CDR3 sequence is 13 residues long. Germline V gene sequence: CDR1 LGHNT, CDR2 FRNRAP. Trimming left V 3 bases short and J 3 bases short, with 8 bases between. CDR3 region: CASGFRLKETQYF. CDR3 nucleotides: TGTGCTAGTGGTTTTCGGTTAAAAGAGACCCAGTACTTC.

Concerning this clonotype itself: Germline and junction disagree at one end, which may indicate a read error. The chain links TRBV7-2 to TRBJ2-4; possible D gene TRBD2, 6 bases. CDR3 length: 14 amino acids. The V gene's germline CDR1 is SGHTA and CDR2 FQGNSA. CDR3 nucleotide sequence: TGTGCCAGCAGCTTCCGCGGGGCCAAAAACACTCAGTACTTT. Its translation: CASSFRGAKNTQYF.

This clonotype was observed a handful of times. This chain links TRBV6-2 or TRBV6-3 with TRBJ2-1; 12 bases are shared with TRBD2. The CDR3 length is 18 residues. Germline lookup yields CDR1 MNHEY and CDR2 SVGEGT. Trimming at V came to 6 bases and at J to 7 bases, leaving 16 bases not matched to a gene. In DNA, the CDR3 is TGTGCCAGCAGAAAGGCTCTAGCGGGAGGGGTTAGGGCAAATGAGCAGTTCTTC. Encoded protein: CASRKALAGGVRANEQFF.

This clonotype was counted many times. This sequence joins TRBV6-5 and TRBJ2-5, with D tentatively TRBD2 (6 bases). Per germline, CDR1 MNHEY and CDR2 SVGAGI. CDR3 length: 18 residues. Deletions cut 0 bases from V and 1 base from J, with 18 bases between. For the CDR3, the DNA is TGTGCCAGCAGTTACTCCACCGGCAGTGCGGGATTCCAAGAGACCCAGTACTTC. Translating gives CASSYSTGSAGFQETQYF.

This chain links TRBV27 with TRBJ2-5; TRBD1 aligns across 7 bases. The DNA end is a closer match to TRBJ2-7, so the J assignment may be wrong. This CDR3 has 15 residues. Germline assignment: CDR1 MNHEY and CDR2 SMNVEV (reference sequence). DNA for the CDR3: TGTGCCAGCAGTTTCACCGGGACAGCCAGCTACGAGCAGTACTTC. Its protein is CASSFTGTASYEQYF.

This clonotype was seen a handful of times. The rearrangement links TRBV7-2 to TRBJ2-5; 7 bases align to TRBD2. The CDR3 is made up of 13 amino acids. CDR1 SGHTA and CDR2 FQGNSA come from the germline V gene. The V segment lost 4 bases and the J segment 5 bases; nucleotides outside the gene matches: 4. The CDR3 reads CASSWTSSETQYF. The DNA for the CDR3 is TGTGCCAGCAGCTGGACTAGTTCGGAGACCCAGTACTTC.

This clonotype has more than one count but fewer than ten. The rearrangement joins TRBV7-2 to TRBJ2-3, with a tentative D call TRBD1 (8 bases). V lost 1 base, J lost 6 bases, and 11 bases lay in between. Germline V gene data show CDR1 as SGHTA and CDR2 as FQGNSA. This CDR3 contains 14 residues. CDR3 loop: CASSLDRGGDTQYF. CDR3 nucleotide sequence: TGTGCCAGCAGCTTAGACAGGGGGGGGGATACGCAGTATTTT.

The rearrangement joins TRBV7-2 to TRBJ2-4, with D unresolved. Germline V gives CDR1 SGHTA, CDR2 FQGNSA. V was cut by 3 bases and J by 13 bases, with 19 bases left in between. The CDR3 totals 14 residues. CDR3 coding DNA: TGTGCCAGCAGCTTCGGGTTCGCCAAAGAGATCCAGTACTTC. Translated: CASSFGFAKEIQYF. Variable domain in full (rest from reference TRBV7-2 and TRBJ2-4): GAGVSQSPSNKVTEKGKDVELRCDPISGHTALYWYRQSLGQGLEFLIYFQGNSAPDKSGLPSDRFSAERTGGSVSTLTIQRTQQEDSAVYLCASSFGFAKEIQYFGAGTRLSVL.

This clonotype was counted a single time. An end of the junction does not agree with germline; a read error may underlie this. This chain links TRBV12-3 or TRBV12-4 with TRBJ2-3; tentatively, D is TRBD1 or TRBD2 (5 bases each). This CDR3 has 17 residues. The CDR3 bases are TGTGCCAGCAGCCCGGCCGGGGCAGGGATAGGCACAGATACCCAGTATTTT. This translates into CASSPAGAGIGTDTQYF.

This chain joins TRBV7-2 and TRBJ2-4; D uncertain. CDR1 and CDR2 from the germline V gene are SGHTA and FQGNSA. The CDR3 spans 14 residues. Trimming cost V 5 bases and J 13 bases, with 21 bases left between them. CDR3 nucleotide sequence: TGTGCCAGCAGCCAATTCGGCAGCGAAGAGATCCAGTACTTC. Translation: CASSQFGSEEIQYF.

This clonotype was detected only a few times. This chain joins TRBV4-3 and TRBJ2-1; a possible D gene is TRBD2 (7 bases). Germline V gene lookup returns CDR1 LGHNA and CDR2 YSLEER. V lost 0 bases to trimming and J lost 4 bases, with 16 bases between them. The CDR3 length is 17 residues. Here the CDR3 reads CASSQDLGGGPYNEQFF. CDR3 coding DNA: TGCGCCAGCAGCCAAGATCTGGGAGGGGGGCCTTACAATGAGCAGTTCTTC.

CDR3 residues: CAGSWGRGTDTQYF. In nucleotides, the CDR3 is TGTGCGGGCAGCTGGGGCCGTGGCACAGATACCCAGTACTTC. The chain links TRBV7-2 to TRBJ2-5, with D possibly being TRBD1 (5 bases). The CDR3 loop spans 14 amino acids. The germline V gene has CDR1 SGHTA and CDR2 FQGNSA. Complete variable domain (other parts from reference TRBV7-2 and TRBJ2-5): GAGVSQSPSNKVTEKGKDVELRCDPISGHTALYWYRQSLGQGLEFLIYFQGNSAPDKSGLPSDRFSAERTGGSVSTLTIQRTQQEDSAVYLCAGSWGRGTDTQYFGPGTRLLVL.

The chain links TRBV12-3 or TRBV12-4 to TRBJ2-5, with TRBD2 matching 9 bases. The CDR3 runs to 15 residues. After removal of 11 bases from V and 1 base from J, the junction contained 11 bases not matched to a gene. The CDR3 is CAAGRGGGIQETQYF. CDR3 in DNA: TGTGCCGCGGGGCGCGGGGGGGGAATCCAAGAGACCCAGTACTTC.